This T cell receptor beta chain was observed in a study of molecular identifiers for immune sequencing clone quantification. The CDR3 covers 14 residues. Germline V lookup: CDR1 MGHRA, CDR2 YSYEKL. With 3 bases clipped from V and 4 bases from J, the junction kept 3 bases outside the gene matches. A single record per CDR3 protein comes from TCRdb applying MiXCR to the PCR reads. The sample has some 100,000 distinct CDR3 sequences, about 35% seen once. Sequenced input: naive CD8+ T cells from blood, with Jurkat cell RNA spiked in. Specified subset: FACS-sorted CD8+CD4-CCR7+CD45RA+ naive T cells. This receptor was identified in a human donor in good health. Some libraries in this study had Jurkat cell RNA spiked in. The chain couples TRBV4-1 to TRBJ2-7, with 10 bases matching TRBD2. CDR3 sequence reads: CASSHSSGSYEQYF. CDR3 in DNA: TGCGCCAGCAGCCACTCTAGCGGGAGTTACGAGCAGTACTTC.